This record covers a single T cell receptor (beta chain). No antigen is known for it. The CDR3 extends over 14 amino acids. V lost 0 bases, J lost 3 bases, and 1 base stayed unmatched. The germline gives CDR1 LNHNV, CDR2 YYDKDF (reference sequence). This sample was taken from a study of cytomegalovirus exposure and HLA in healthy donors. Study conclusions and caveats: Most TCR sequences were rare, but some public TCRs occurred in many donors. TCR beta chains numbering more than 150 were designated cytomegalovirus-associated.

The method was immunoSEQ multiplex PCR; TCRdb's version includes in-frame clones alone and lacks a portion of them. The sample holds 200,000 or so clones, around four fifths seen once. Sequenced sample: PBMCs. This receptor was obtained from a woman under 30 in good health and CMV-seronegative. The genes are TRBV15 and TRBJ1-2, with 7 positions matching TRBD1. CDR3: CATSRDQGDYGYTF. CDR3 coding DNA: TGTGCCACCAGCAGAGATCAGGGGGACTATGGCTACACCTTC. Full variable domain (outside the CDR3, taken from reference TRBV15 and TRBJ1-2): DAMVIQNPRYQVTQFGKPVTLSCSQTLNHNVMYWYQQKSSQAPKLLFHYYDKDFNNEADTPDNFQSRRPNTSFCFLDIRSPGLGDTAMYLCATSRDQGDYGYTFGSGTRLTVV.